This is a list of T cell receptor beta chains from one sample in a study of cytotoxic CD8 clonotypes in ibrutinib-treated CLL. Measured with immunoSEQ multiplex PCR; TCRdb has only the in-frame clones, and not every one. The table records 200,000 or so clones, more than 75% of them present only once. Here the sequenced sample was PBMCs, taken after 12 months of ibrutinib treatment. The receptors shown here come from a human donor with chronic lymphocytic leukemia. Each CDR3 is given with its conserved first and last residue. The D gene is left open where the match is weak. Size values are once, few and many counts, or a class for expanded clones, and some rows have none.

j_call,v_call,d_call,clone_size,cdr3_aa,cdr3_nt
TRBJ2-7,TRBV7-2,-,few,CASSFGQYSYEQYF,TGTGCCAGCAGCTTCGGACAGTACTCCTACGAGCAGTACTTC
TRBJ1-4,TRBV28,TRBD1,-,CASSPHQTGGREKLFF,TGTGCCAGCAGTCCACACCAGACAGGGGGGAGGGAAAAACTGTTTTTT
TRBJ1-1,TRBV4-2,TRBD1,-,CASSQQGGGTEAFF,TGTGCCAGCAGCCAACAGGGGGGAGGCACTGAAGCTTTCTTT
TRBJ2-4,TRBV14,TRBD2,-,CASSQDLAGGENIQYF,TGTGCCAGCAGCCAAGATCTCGCGGGAGGCGAAAACATTCAGTACTTC
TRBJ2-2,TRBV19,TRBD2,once,CASRLRLAGPGELFF,TGTGCCAGTAGACTTAGACTAGCGGGGCCCGGGGAGCTGTTTTTT
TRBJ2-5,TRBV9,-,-,CASSVGVLAGGQGTETQYF,TGTGCCAGCAGCGTAGGGGTTTTGGCGGGAGGACAGGGTACGGAGACCCAGTACTTC
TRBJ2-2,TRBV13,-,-,CASSLLTGELFF,TGTGCCAGCAGCCTCCTCACCGGGGAGCTGTTTTTT
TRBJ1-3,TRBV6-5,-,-,CASTSSGNTIYF,TGTGCCAGCACAAGCTCCGGAAACACCATATATTTT
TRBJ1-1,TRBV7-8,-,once,CASSPTMGGGTEAFF,TGTGCCAGCAGCCCAACAATGGGGGGGGGCACTGAAGCTTTCTTT
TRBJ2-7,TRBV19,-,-,CASSGNTASEQYF,TGTGCCAGTAGTGGGAACACAGCGTCCGAGCAGTACTTC
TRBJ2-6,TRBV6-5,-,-,CASSQGFSGANVLTF,TGTGCCAGCAGCCAGGGGTTCTCTGGGGCCAACGTCCTGACTTTC
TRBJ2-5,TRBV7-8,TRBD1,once,CASSLFGSSGTARFRQETQYF,TGTGCCAGCAGCTTATTCGGCAGCTCCGGGACAGCCAGGTTCCGGCAAGAGACCCAGTACTTC
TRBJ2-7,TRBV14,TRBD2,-,CASSTSGNYEQYF,TGTGCCAGCAGTACTAGCGGGAACTACGAGCAGTACTTC
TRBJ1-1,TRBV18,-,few,CASSPTTGNTEAFF,TGTGCCAGCTCACCAACGACAGGGAACACTGAAGCTTTCTTT
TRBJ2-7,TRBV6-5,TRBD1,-,CASSYLGQGIVEQYF,TGTGCCAGCAGTTACCTGGGACAGGGAATCGTCGAGCAGTACTTC
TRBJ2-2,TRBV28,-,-,CASSLSGLTGELFF,TGTGCCAGCAGTTTGTCGGGACTCACCGGGGAGCTGTTTTTT
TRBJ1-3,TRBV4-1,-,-,CASSDRTVRTAGNTIYF,TGCGCCAGCAGCGACAGGACAGTCCGGACGGCTGGAAACACCATATATTTT
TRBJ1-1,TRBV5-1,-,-,CASSSQGPPGEAFF,TGCGCCAGCAGCTCCCAGGGACCTCCGGGGGAAGCTTTCTTT
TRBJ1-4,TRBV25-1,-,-,CASSEYSTDEKLFF,TGTGCCAGCAGTGAATACTCGACCGATGAAAAACTGTTTTTT
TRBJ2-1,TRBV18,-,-,CASYGEVYNEQFF,TGTGCCAGCTACGGGGAGGTATACAATGAGCAGTTCTTC
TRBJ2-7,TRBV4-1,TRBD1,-,CASSLQGQTIYEQYF,TGCGCCAGCAGCCTGCAGGGACAGACCATTTACGAGCAGTACTTC
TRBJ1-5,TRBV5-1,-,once,CASRVDGNQPQHF,TGCGCCAGCAGGGTGGACGGGAATCAGCCCCAGCATTTT
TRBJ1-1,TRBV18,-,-,CASSAVNTEAFF,TGTGCCAGCTCAGCGGTAAACACTGAAGCTTTCTTT
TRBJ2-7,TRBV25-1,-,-,CASSEPTTGRYEQYF,TGTGCCAGCAGTGAACCTACTACAGGGAGGTACGAGCAGTACTTC
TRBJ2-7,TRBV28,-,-,CASIGAGNVRSTYEQYF,TGTGCCAGCATTGGGGCTGGGAACGTTAGGAGTACCTACGAGCAGTACTTC
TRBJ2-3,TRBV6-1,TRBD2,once,CASSASSGILDTQYF,TGTGCCAGCAGTGCGTCTAGCGGGATACTAGATACGCAGTATTTT
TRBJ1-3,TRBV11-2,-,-,CASSLVPSTGNTIYF,TGTGCCAGCAGCTTAGTTCCGTCTACTGGAAACACCATATATTTT
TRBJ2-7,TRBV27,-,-,CASSFTTGYEQYF,TGTGCCAGCAGTTTTACGACAGGCTACGAGCAGTACTTC
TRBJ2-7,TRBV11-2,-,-,CASSLGSRLYEQYF,TGTGCCAGCAGCTTAGGCTCGCGCCTCTACGAGCAGTACTTC
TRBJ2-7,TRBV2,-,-,CASRGQINGVSYEQYF,TGTGCCAGCAGAGGACAGATCAACGGCGTCTCCTACGAGCAGTACTTC
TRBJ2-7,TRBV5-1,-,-,CASSLIGLPYEQYF,TGCGCCAGCAGCTTGATAGGGCTCCCATACGAGCAGTACTTC
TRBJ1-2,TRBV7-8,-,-,CASSRSGGTNYGYTF,TGTGCCAGCAGCCGCTCCGGGGGCACGAACTATGGCTACACCTTC
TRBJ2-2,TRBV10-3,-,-,CAISTRAPRDTGELFF,TGTGCCATCAGTACCCGGGCACCCAGGGACACCGGGGAGCTGTTTTTT
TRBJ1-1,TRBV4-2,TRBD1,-,CASSQDQGQGMNTEAFF,TGTGCCAGCAGCCAAGATCAGGGACAGGGGATGAACACTGAAGCTTTCTTT
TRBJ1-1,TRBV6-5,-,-,CASSPQEGFDAFF,TGTGCCAGCAGTCCCCAAGAGGGGTTCGATGCTTTCTTT
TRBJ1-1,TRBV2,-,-,CASRVRPGTEAFF,TGTGCCAGCAGAGTAAGACCTGGCACTGAAGCTTTCTTT
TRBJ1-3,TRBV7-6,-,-,CASSLEAAGVSGNTIYF,TGTGCCAGCAGCTTAGAGGCGGCCGGAGTCTCTGGAAACACCATATATTTT
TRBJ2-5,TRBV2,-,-,CASRRTRDRETETQYF,TGTGCCAGCAGGAGAACCCGGGACCGAGAAACAGAGACCCAGTACTTC
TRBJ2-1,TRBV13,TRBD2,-,CASSFTLAGGNNEQFF,TGTGCCAGCAGCTTTACTTTAGCGGGAGGGAACAATGAGCAGTTCTTC
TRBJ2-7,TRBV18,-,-,CASSPNAPGAYEQYF,TGTGCCAGCTCACCAAACGCCCCGGGGGCATACGAGCAGTACTTC
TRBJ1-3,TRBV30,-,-,CAWRAGGNTIYF,TGTGCCTGGAGGGCGGGTGGAAACACCATATATTTT
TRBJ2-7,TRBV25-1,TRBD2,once,CASSEGLEGPYEQYF,TGTGCCAGCAGTGAAGGACTAGAAGGCCCCTACGAGCAGTACTTC
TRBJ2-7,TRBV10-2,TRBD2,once,CASSESVGGTYEQYF,TGCGCCAGCAGTGAGTCGGTGGGAGGGACCTACGAGCAGTACTTC
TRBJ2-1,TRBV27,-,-,CASSFESTPTSYNEQFF,TGTGCCAGCAGTTTTGAGTCGACTCCAACCTCCTACAATGAGCAGTTCTTC
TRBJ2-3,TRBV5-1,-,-,CASSLDHGDTQYF,TGCGCCAGCAGCTTGGATCACGGGGATACGCAGTATTTT
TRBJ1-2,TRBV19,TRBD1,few,CASSTTGPYGYTF,TGTGCCAGTAGTACGACAGGGCCCTATGGCTACACCTTC
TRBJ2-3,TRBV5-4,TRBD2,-,CASGRGGSTDTQYF,TGTGCCAGCGGGCGGGGGGGCAGCACAGATACGCAGTATTTT